Shown below are 5 T cell receptor beta chains from a single sample sequenced in a study of shared clonotypes between healthy human individuals. Sequencing was performed with immunoSEQ multiplex PCR; in TCRdb, only in-frame clones are kept and a portion is missing. The sample has roughly 2.2 million clones, 92% seen once. The source material was naive CD4+ T cells from PBMCs. Noted subset: CD45RA+ positively selected. The receptors stem from a man aged 18 to 35 in good health. Some clones in this sample may be carry-over from other donors' samples.

The genes are TRBV27 and TRBJ2-7, with 14 bases aligning to TRBD2. This CDR3 is 18 amino acids long. The germline gives CDR1 MNHEY, CDR2 SMNVEV (reference sequence). J gave up 2 bases and V 4 bases, and 10 bases lay outside the gene matches. The CDR3 protein is CASSSPGLAGGPTYEQYF. CDR3 nucleotide sequence: TGTGCCAGCAGTTCCCCCGGACTAGCGGGAGGTCCCACCTACGAGCAGTACTTC.

The DNA of the CDR3 is TGTGCCAGCAGCGTAGGGGTGGCTAGCGGGACCACAGATACGCAGTATTTT. Protein product: CASSVGVASGTTDTQYF. This chain connects TRBV9 to TRBJ2-3; 9 bases are a match to TRBD2. J gave up 2 bases and V 0 bases, and 7 bases lay outside the gene matches. This CDR3 contains 17 residues. Germline CDR1 and CDR2: SGDLS and YYNGEE.

The genes are TRBV30 and TRBJ2-4; D ambiguous. CDR3 length equals 13 residues. The germline V and J ends were trimmed by 4 bases and 7 bases, with 14 bases remaining between them. From germline, CDR1 is GTSNPN and CDR2 SVGIG (reference sequence). CDR3 protein: CAWNLGFGNIQYF. CDR3 DNA: TGTGCCTGGAATTTGGGTTTCGGGAACATTCAGTACTTC.

This chain links TRBV30 with TRBJ2-4; 11 nucleotides match TRBD1. Germline V lookup: CDR1 GTSNPN, CDR2 SVGIG (reference sequence). The CDR3 is 15 amino acids. J was trimmed by 2 bases and V by 5 bases; bases with no gene match: 5. The CDR3 spells CAWRTGGATKNIQYF. CDR3 in DNA: TGTGCCTGGCGGACAGGGGGCGCGACCAAAAACATTCAGTACTTC.

In DNA form, the CDR3 reads TGTGCCAGCAGCTTGGCAGGGGCCGTCGGAAAGACCCAGTACTTC. It translates to CASSLAGAVGKTQYF. The chain links TRBV5-6 to TRBJ2-5; D may be TRBD1 (6 bases). Germline-derived CDR1 and CDR2 are SGHDT and YYEEEE. V gave up 0 bases and J gave up 6 bases, with 15 bases separating them. The CDR3 is made up of 15 amino acids.